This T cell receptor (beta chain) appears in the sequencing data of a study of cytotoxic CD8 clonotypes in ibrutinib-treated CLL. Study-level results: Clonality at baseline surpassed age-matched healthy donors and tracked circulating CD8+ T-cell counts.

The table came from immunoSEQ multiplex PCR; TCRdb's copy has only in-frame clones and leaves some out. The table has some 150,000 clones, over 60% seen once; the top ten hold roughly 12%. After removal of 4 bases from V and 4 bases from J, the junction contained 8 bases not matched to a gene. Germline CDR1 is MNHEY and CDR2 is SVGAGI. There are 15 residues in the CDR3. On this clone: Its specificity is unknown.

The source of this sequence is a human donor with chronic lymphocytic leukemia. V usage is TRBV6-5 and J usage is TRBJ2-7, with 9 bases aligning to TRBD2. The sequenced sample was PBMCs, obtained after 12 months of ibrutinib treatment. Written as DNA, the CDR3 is TGTGCCAGCAGTTTCCAGCGGGAGGAGGTTTACGAGCAGTACTTC. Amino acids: CASSFQREEVYEQYF.